The count of the clone carrying this T cell receptor beta chain is one. What it binds is unknown. The record originates from a study of cytomegalovirus exposure and HLA in healthy donors. The wider study: Samples from HLA-typed donors yielded about 85 million unique TCRs in an early data release.

Overall study results and limits: Of the V segments, some could not be distinguished, including TRBV6-2 and TRBV6-3, and were excluded. Clonal expansion, a later analysis showed, was greater in HLA-associated TCR beta chains than in equally common others. As a later analysis revealed, most CMV-associated TCR beta chains appeared HLA-restricted.

Germline lookup yields CDR1 DFQATT and CDR2 SNEGSKA (reference sequence). This CDR3 region has 10 residues. The ends were cut back, 3 bases at V and 8 bases at J, with 7 bases in the middle. Vbeta (60) and Jbeta (13) primers were used in the PCR. Sequencing was performed with immunoSEQ multiplex PCR; in TCRdb, only in-frame clones are kept and a portion is missing. The table shows under 200,000 clones, with roughly 88% occurring only once. The rearrangement joins TRBV20-1 to TRBJ1-1; D not resolved. This TCR came from a man in his fifties or sixties in good health and CMV-seropositive. Sequenced input: PBMCs. The DNA of the CDR3 is TGCAGTGCTAGTCAGGTAGAAGCTTTCTTT. Protein: CSASQVEAFF.